This T cell receptor (beta chain) derives from a study of blood T cell repertoires in COVID-19. Study context: Collection of acute and convalescent COVID-19 samples took place in the United States, Italy and Spain. Sample material is recorded as cDNA or gDNA derived from T cells, B-cell-depleted T cells, or PBMCs.

V lost 5 bases to trimming and J lost 10 bases; unmatched junction nucleotides: 5. This CDR3 region has 13 residues. Germline assignment: CDR1 MGHDK and CDR2 SYGVNS. TCRdb's table, derived via immunoSEQ multiplex PCR, lists solely in-frame clones and lacks some. The repertoire holds approximately 100,000 clones, 70% to 80% seen once, with 6.2% in the top ten. One Seattle source followed patients from active infection through their disease course. The genes are TRBV25-1 and TRBJ2-1; 10 nucleotides match TRBD2. The specimen sequenced was peripheral blood. The sequence was obtained from a man older than 75 with COVID-19, enrolled during active disease. The CDR3 sequence: CASSQREGGEQFF. The DNA of the CDR3 is TGTGCCAGCAGTCAGCGGGAGGGTGGGGAGCAGTTCTTC.